This TCR beta chain was recorded in a study of cytomegalovirus exposure and HLA in healthy donors. Whole-study findings and limits: Later analysis indicated greater clonal expansion among HLA-associated TCR beta chains than among equally common other chains.

This PCR relied on a set of 60 Vbeta primers and 13 Jbeta primers. The table came from immunoSEQ multiplex PCR; TCRdb's copy has only in-frame clones and leaves some out. The top ten clones hold less than 6.5% of a sample with 130,000 or so clones, approximately 8.6% of them seen once. There are 14 residues in the CDR3. Deletions cut 3 bases from V and 2 bases from J, with 7 bases between. CDR1 is SGHTA, CDR2 FQGTGA, per germline. This clone was recorded once. Its target is not known. The source of this sequence is a woman aged 40 to 50 in good health and CMV-seropositive. The V call is TRBV7-3, the J call TRBJ2-2; D is perhaps TRBD1 (5 bases). The specimen sequenced was PBMCs. CDR3 nucleotide sequence: TGTGCCAGCAGCTTTAGGGGAAACACCGGGGAGCTGTTTTTT. It translates to CASSFRGNTGELFF.